These 25 T cell receptor beta chains were all obtained from the same sample, sequenced in a study of blood T cell repertoires in COVID-19. The data were produced by immunoSEQ multiplex PCR, yet TCRdb's version contains in-frame clones alone and is incomplete. The sample has 25,000 to 30,000 clones, around nine tenths seen once. The sequencing sample was made of peripheral blood. Every receptor here comes from a human donor in a cohort sampled during active COVID-19.

The CDR3 sequence: CASSLAGTGRAFF. The CDR3 region has the DNA TGTGCCAGCAGCTTAGCCGGGACAGGGAGGGCTTTCTTT. The V gene is TRBV7-9, the J gene TRBJ1-1, with 9 bases lining up with TRBD1. The ends lost 0 bases at V and 11 bases at J; junction bases unmatched: 4. From germline, CDR1 is SEHNR and CDR2 FQNEAQ (reference sequence). This CDR3 contains 13 residues.

The chain is built from TRBV3-1 (or the pseudogene TRBV3-2) and TRBJ2-3, with a possible D match to TRBD1 (6 bases). Trimming left V 0 bases short and J 1 base short, with 11 bases between. The CDR3 has 16 amino acids. Germline V lookup: CDR1 LGHDT, CDR2 YNNKEL (reference sequence). The CDR3 DNA follows: TGTGCCAGCAGCCAAGATCTACAGGGCGGCACAGATACGCAGTATTTT. Residues: CASSQDLQGGTDTQYF.

This chain connects TRBV19 to TRBJ2-7, with D possibly TRBD2 on 6 matching bases. The V and J ends lost 1 base and 1 base respectively, with 8 bases between them. Germline-derived CDR1 and CDR2 are LNHDA and SQIVND (reference sequence). This CDR3 contains 14 residues. The CDR3, as DNA: TGTGCCAGTAGTATAGCGGGGGAATCCTACGAGCAGTACTTC. It is translated as CASSIAGESYEQYF.

The chain couples TRBV6-1 to TRBJ1-4, with D perhaps TRBD1 (6 bases). The germline V gene has CDR1 MNHNS and CDR2 SASEGT. The CDR3 totals 15 residues. The germline V and J ends were trimmed by 2 bases and 7 bases, with 14 bases remaining between them. CDR3 amino acids: CASSESGGLGEKLFF. The CDR3, as DNA: TGTGCCAGCAGTGAATCCGGGGGGCTCGGTGAAAAACTGTTTTTT.

V is TRBV18 and J is TRBJ2-5; 8 nucleotides align to TRBD2. The CDR3 sequence is 15 residues long. Per the germline V gene, CDR1 is KGHSH and CDR2 is LQKENI. The V and J ends lost 3 bases and 3 bases, in that order; junction bases with no gene match: 6. This CDR3 is CASSPLAGSEETQYF. For the CDR3, the DNA is TGTGCCAGCTCACCCTTAGCGGGGTCGGAAGAGACCCAGTACTTC.

This chain links TRBV3-1 (or the pseudogene TRBV3-2) with TRBJ2-1; perhaps TRBD1 as D (6 bases). Per the germline V gene, CDR1 is LGHDT and CDR2 is YNNKEL (reference sequence). Trimming removed 0 bases from V and 15 bases from J, with 12 bases in between. The CDR3 totals 12 residues. DNA for the CDR3: TGTGCCAGCAGCCAAGAACTCACAGGGATGTTCTTC. Translating gives CASSQELTGMFF.

The rearrangement joins TRBV15 to TRBJ2-1; possibly TRBD2 for D (5 bases). CDR3 length: 15 residues. Trimming took off 6 bases at V and 3 bases at J, with 15 bases between the two ends. The V gene's germline CDR1 is LNHNV and CDR2 YYDKDF (reference sequence). This chain's CDR3 is CATRAGPFSYNEQFF. The CDR3 nucleotides read TGTGCCACCAGGGCGGGCCCTTTTAGCTACAATGAGCAGTTCTTC.

This chain's CDR3 is CASNGLAGDGEQFF. The CDR3, as DNA: TGTGCCAGCAATGGACTAGCGGGAGACGGTGAGCAGTTCTTC. V usage is TRBV6-6 and J usage is TRBJ2-1, with 13 bases that match TRBD2. J lost 9 bases, V lost 7 bases, and 6 bases had no gene match. CDR1 MNHNY and CDR2 SVGAGI come from the germline V gene (reference sequence). This CDR3 has 14 residues.

The chain carries TRBV6-5 and TRBJ2-7; D perhaps matches TRBD1 (6 bases). V dropped 11 bases and J dropped 4 bases, with 9 bases sitting between them. CDR3 size: 10 residues. Per germline, CDR1 MNHEY and CDR2 SVGAGI. The CDR3 DNA follows: TGTGCCCAAGGGGGTTACGAGCAGTACTTC. Its translation is CAQGGYEQYF.

This clone has just one count. The chain recombines TRBV4-1 with TRBJ1-4; D unclear. This CDR3 contains 16 residues. From germline, CDR1 is MGHRA and CDR2 YSYEKL. Trimming removed 1 base at V and 4 bases at J, with 13 bases between. The CDR3 here is CASSQGSLSNNEKLFF. CDR3 sequence (DNA): TGCGCCAGCAGCCAAGGCTCCTTATCTAATAATGAAAAACTGTTTTTT.

The sample holds a few counts of this clone. The CDR3 protein is CASSRGQMNTGELFF. The CDR3, as DNA: TGCGCCAGCAGCCGAGGGCAGATGAACACCGGGGAGCTGTTTTTT. This chain links TRBV5-1 with TRBJ2-2, with D tentatively TRBD2 (5 bases). V was cut by 4 bases and J by 1 base, with 11 bases left in between. The CDR3 covers 15 residues. The germline V gene has CDR1 SGHRS and CDR2 YFSETQ.

In this sample, this clone turned up once. The chain links TRBV7-8 to TRBJ1-4; 8 bases are shared with TRBD1. The CDR3 extends over 15 amino acids. The junction had 5 bases not matched to a gene; V was cut back by 1 base and J by 7 bases. The V gene's germline CDR1 is SGHVS and CDR2 FQNEAQ. In DNA form, the CDR3 reads TGTGCCAGCAGCTTAGTGGGGACAGGAGTTGAAAAACTGTTTTTT. Residues: CASSLVGTGVEKLFF.

This chain connects TRBV2 to TRBJ1-2, with a tentative D call TRBD1 (6 bases). The germline V gene has CDR1 SNHLY and CDR2 FYNNEI. The CDR3 sequence is 15 residues long. V was pared by 6 bases and J by 4 bases, with 18 bases between. CDR3 sequence (DNA): TGTGCCAGCAGCCTTTATACCGGGACACCCTATGGCTACACCTTC. This codes for CASSLYTGTPYGYTF.

V is TRBV28 and J is TRBJ1-1; tentatively, D is TRBD1 (5 bases). With 5 bases removed from V and 6 bases from J, the gap between germline ends came to 13 bases. CDR1 is MDHEN, CDR2 SYDVKM, per germline. The CDR3 loop spans 13 amino acids. CDR3 sequence: CASSLVGAAEAFF. The DNA for the CDR3 is TGTGCCAGCAGTCTTGTAGGGGCGGCTGAAGCTTTCTTT. The variable domain in full, with the rest retrieved from reference TRBV28 and TRBJ1-1, is DVKVTQSSRYLVKRTGEKVFLECVQDMDHENMFWYRQDPGLGLRLIYFSYDVKMKEKGDIPEGYSVSREKKERFSLILESASTNQTSMYLCASSLVGAAEAFFGQGTRLTVV.

J is TRBJ1-4 and V is TRBV3-1 (or the pseudogene TRBV3-2); D is uncertain. CDR3 size: 16 residues. The germline gives CDR1 LGHDT, CDR2 YNNKEL (reference sequence). V lost 2 bases and J lost 3, with 13 bases in between. The CDR3 bases are TGTGCCAGCAGCCAACCCTCGGGAGCATCTAATGAAAAACTGTTTTTT. This gives the protein CASSQPSGASNEKLFF.

This clone was recorded once. This chain links TRBV6-6 with TRBJ1-5; 10 positions agree with TRBD1. Germline assignment: CDR1 MNHNY and CDR2 SVGAGI (reference sequence). CDR3 length: 16 residues. Losses at the gene ends were 5 bases for V and 4 bases for J; bases not matched to a gene: 8. The CDR3 bases are TGTGCCAGCAGTCCCCCGGGACAGGGGCCTAATCAGCCCCAGCATTTT. It translates to CASSPPGQGPNQPQHF.

This chain uses TRBV12-3 or TRBV12-4 with TRBJ2-3; D call uncertain. The CDR3 extends over 12 amino acids. Between the trimmed V and J ends, which lost 4 bases and 4 bases, there was a span of 6 bases. CDR3 residues: CASSSTSDTQYF. In nucleotides, the CDR3 is TGTGCCAGCAGTTCCACTTCAGATACGCAGTATTTT.

CDR3 coding DNA: TGTGCCATCAGTGAGTCGACGGGGGGGAATTCACCCCTCCACTTT. This sequence encodes CAISESTGGNSPLHF. V and J are TRBV10-3 and TRBJ1-6, with TRBD1 as a possible D gene (5 bases). With 0 bases removed from V and 7 bases from J, the gap between germline ends came to 10 bases. The germline gives CDR1 ENHRY, CDR2 SYGVKD. CDR3 length: 15 residues.

The CDR3 here is CASSPTETYEQYF. In nucleotides, the CDR3 is TGTGCCAGCAGTCCGACAGAGACCTACGAGCAGTACTTC. The J gene is TRBJ2-7, the V gene TRBV6-2 or TRBV6-3; D is possibly TRBD1 (5 bases). This CDR3 contains 13 residues. In germline, CDR1 is MNHEY, CDR2 SVGEGT. Trimming removed 5 bases from V and 2 bases from J, with 10 bases in between.

The V gene is TRBV28, the J gene TRBJ2-5; 8 positions match TRBD2. The CDR3 has 15 amino acids. CDR1 MDHEN and CDR2 SYDVKM come from the germline V gene. Trimming removed 6 bases from V and 5 bases from J; junction bases left unmatched: 11. CDR3 sequence: CASSIGLAGVETQYF. The DNA of the CDR3 is TGTGCCAGCAGCATCGGGCTAGCGGGTGTTGAGACCCAGTACTTC.

J is TRBJ2-3 and V is TRBV5-1, with 8 bases matching TRBD1. Germline V lookup: CDR1 SGHRS, CDR2 YFSETQ. Trimming at V came to 5 bases and at J to 0 bases, leaving 5 bases not matched to a gene. This CDR3 contains 15 residues. CDR3 protein: CASRNRTGSTDTQYF. The CDR3 DNA reads as TGCGCCAGCAGGAATAGGACAGGGAGCACAGATACGCAGTATTTT.

This clone was found once. The genes are TRBV5-1 and TRBJ2-1, with 9 positions matching TRBD2. The J segment lost 1 base and the V segment lost 4 bases, leaving 12 bases of the junction unmatched. The CDR3 totals 18 residues. CDR1 is SGHRS and CDR2 is YFSETQ in the germline V gene. The CDR3 DNA is TGCGCCAGCAGCACCAACTGGCTAGCGGGGCCTTCCTACAATGAGCAGTTCTTC. It is translated as CASSTNWLAGPSYNEQFF.

J is TRBJ2-3 and V is TRBV19; D is possibly TRBD2 (5 bases). V was trimmed by 9 bases and J by 4 bases, leaving 14 bases between them. Per germline, CDR1 LNHDA and CDR2 SQIVND (reference sequence). The CDR3 extends over 13 amino acids. The chain's CDR3 is CASTPPSSDTQYF. In DNA, the CDR3 is TGTGCCAGCACCCCTCCTAGCTCAGATACGCAGTATTTT. The whole variable domain, remainder taken from reference TRBV19 and TRBJ2-3, is DGGITQSPKYLFRKEGQNVTLSCEQNLNHDAMYWYRQDPGQGLRLIYYSQIVNDFQKGDIAEGYSVSREKKESFPLTVTSAQKNPTAFYLCASTPPSSDTQYFGPGTRLTVL.

This rearrangement joins TRBV12-3 or TRBV12-4 to TRBJ1-3; D remains unclear. The length of the CDR3 is 13 residues. V was trimmed by 3 bases and J by 4 bases, leaving 7 bases between them. The CDR3 sequence is CASSLYRGNTIYF. CDR3 nucleotides: TGTGCCAGCAGTTTGTACAGAGGAAACACCATATATTTT.

The CDR3 reads CASSSGTSGPYNEQFF. CDR3 nucleotides: TGCGCCAGCAGCTCGGGAACTAGCGGACCCTACAATGAGCAGTTCTTC. The chain links TRBV5-1 to TRBJ2-1; 8 nucleotides line up with TRBD2. V shed 3 bases and J 2 bases; nucleotides not matched to a gene: 7. CDR3 length equals 16 residues. Germline-derived CDR1 and CDR2 are SGHRS and YFSETQ. Combining the CDR3 with reference TRBV5-1 and TRBJ2-1 gives the whole variable domain KAGVTQTPRYLIKTRGQQVTLSCSPISGHRSVSWYQQTPGQGLQFLFEYFSETQRNKGNFPGRFSGRQFSNSRSEMNVSTLELGDSALYLCASSSGTSGPYNEQFFGPGTRLTVL.